A selection of T cell receptor beta chains follows, all from one sample in a study of vaccination and CD4 T cells after COVID-19. Antigens of these TCRs are unknown. TCRdb fed the PCR reads into MiXCR, producing one record per CDR3 protein. Among about 14,000 distinct CDR3 sequences listed, approximately 45% were seen once. Sequencing was carried out using cultured CD4+ T cells from blood. The receptor set was obtained from a human donor with COVID-19. The CDR3 runs from the conserved cysteine through the conserved F or W. D genes are given only for firm matches. A row's size may be missing; if present it is once, few, many or a size class.

clone size: .
D gene: TRBD1
J gene: TRBJ2-2
V gene: TRBV4-1
CDR3 protein: CASSLETGPVTGELFF
CDR3 DNA: TGCGCCAGCAGCCTAGAGACAGGGCCGGTCACCGGGGAGCTGTTTTTT

clone size: once
D gene: .
J gene: TRBJ1-2
V gene: TRBV9
CDR3 protein: CASSARGVINYGYTF
CDR3 DNA: TGTGCCAGCAGTGCGAGGGGGGTTATTAACTATGGCTACACCTTC

clone size: few
D gene: TRBD1
J gene: TRBJ1-3
V gene: TRBV10-1
CDR3 protein: CASHKGQTSGNTIYF
CDR3 DNA: TGCGCCAGCCATAAGGGACAGACCTCTGGAAACACCATATATTTT

clone size: few
D gene: .
J gene: TRBJ1-6
V gene: TRBV7-2
CDR3 protein: CASSIDRPGNSPLHF
CDR3 DNA: TGTGCCAGCAGCATCGACAGGCCCGGTAATTCACCCCTCCACTTT

clone size: .
D gene: .
J gene: TRBJ1-2
V gene: TRBV19
CDR3 protein: CASSAVNYGYTF
CDR3 DNA: TGTGCCAGTAGTGCCGTTAACTATGGCTACACCTTC

clone size: once
D gene: .
J gene: TRBJ2-5
V gene: TRBV5-4
CDR3 protein: CASSTGMGETQYF
CDR3 DNA: TGTGCCAGCAGCACCGGGATGGGAGAGACCCAGTACTTC

clone size: .
D gene: TRBD2
J gene: TRBJ2-3
V gene: TRBV11-3
CDR3 protein: CASSLVSGGPDTQYF
CDR3 DNA: TGTGCCAGCAGCTTAGTTAGCGGGGGGCCAGATACGCAGTATTTT

clone size: few
D gene: .
J gene: TRBJ2-3
V gene: TRBV7-9
CDR3 protein: CASSLVLGPTDTQYF
CDR3 DNA: TGTGCCAGCAGCTTAGTGCTGGGCCCCACAGATACGCAGTATTTT

clone size: .
D gene: TRBD1
J gene: TRBJ1-1
V gene: TRBV10-3
CDR3 protein: CAIRSEGAAEAFF
CDR3 DNA: TGTGCCATCAGATCGGAGGGGGCAGCTGAAGCTTTCTTT

clone size: few
D gene: .
J gene: TRBJ1-2
V gene: TRBV15
CDR3 protein: CATSSLKGLYGYTF
CDR3 DNA: TGTGCCACCAGCTCCCTTAAGGGGCTTTATGGCTACACCTTC

clone size: .
D gene: TRBD1
J gene: TRBJ1-2
V gene: TRBV10-3
CDR3 protein: CAIRSTGAEGYTF
CDR3 DNA: TGTGCCATCAGGTCGACAGGGGCTGAGGGCTACACCTTC

clone size: few
D gene: TRBD1
J gene: TRBJ1-5
V gene: TRBV6-1
CDR3 protein: CASSGKGQGALQPQHF
CDR3 DNA: TGTGCCAGCAGTGGAAAAGGACAGGGGGCTTTACAGCCCCAGCATTTT

clone size: few
D gene: .
J gene: TRBJ1-6
V gene: TRBV2
CDR3 protein: CASSERVRGNSPLHF
CDR3 DNA: TGTGCCAGCAGTGAACGGGTTAGGGGTAATTCACCCCTCCACTTT

clone size: .
D gene: TRBD2
J gene: TRBJ2-3
V gene: TRBV2
CDR3 protein: CASRRGGGPGSQYF
CDR3 DNA: TGTGCCAGCAGGCGGGGCGGGGGGCCCGGTTCGCAGTATTTT

clone size: few
D gene: .
J gene: TRBJ2-2
V gene: TRBV2
CDR3 protein: CASGWDGGPGELFF
CDR3 DNA: TGTGCCAGCGGTTGGGACGGCGGCCCCGGGGAGCTGTTTTTT

clone size: few
D gene: .
J gene: TRBJ1-2
V gene: TRBV29-1
CDR3 protein: CSESGGYTF
CDR3 DNA: TGCAGCGAGTCAGGTGGCTACACCTTC

clone size: medium-sized
D gene: .
J gene: TRBJ1-5
V gene: TRBV20-1
CDR3 protein: CSAQTDGNQPQHF
CDR3 DNA: TGCAGTGCCCAGACAGACGGCAATCAGCCCCAGCATTTT

clone size: .
D gene: TRBD2
J gene: TRBJ2-3
V gene: TRBV11-3
CDR3 protein: CAVSLAGGTNAQYF
CDR3 DNA: TGTGCCGTATCACTAGCGGGGGGGACTAATGCGCAGTATTTT

clone size: few
D gene: TRBD1
J gene: TRBJ2-2
V gene: TRBV6-1
CDR3 protein: CASSGQGTGELFF
CDR3 DNA: TGTGCCAGCAGTGGACAGGGGACCGGGGAGCTGTTTTTT

clone size: .
D gene: TRBD2
J gene: TRBJ2-3
V gene: TRBV6-2/TRBV6-3
CDR3 protein: CANPDPSLAGGTDTQYF
CDR3 DNA: TGTGCCAACCCGGACCCTTCTCTAGCGGGGGGCACAGATACGCAGTATTTT

clone size: .
D gene: .
J gene: TRBJ1-6
V gene: TRBV7-2
CDR3 protein: CASSLGFTSPLHF
CDR3 DNA: TGTGCCAGCAGCTTAGGGTTTACTTCACCCCTCCACTTT

clone size: .
D gene: .
J gene: TRBJ2-5
V gene: TRBV7-2
CDR3 protein: CASSQQNLGTETQYF
CDR3 DNA: TGTGCCAGCAGCCAACAGAACCTAGGGACAGAGACCCAGTACTTC

clone size: .
D gene: .
J gene: TRBJ2-7
V gene: TRBV28
CDR3 protein: CASSLSGRAIYEQYF
CDR3 DNA: TGTGCCAGCAGTTTATCTGGGAGAGCCATCTACGAGCAGTACTTC

clone size: few
D gene: TRBD1
J gene: TRBJ1-2
V gene: TRBV6-1
CDR3 protein: CASRYRDREVNGYTF
CDR3 DNA: TGTGCCAGCAGATATAGGGACAGGGAGGTAAATGGCTACACCTTC

clone size: .
D gene: .
J gene: TRBJ1-2
V gene: TRBV5-3
CDR3 protein: CASSLMGSKDYGYTF
CDR3 DNA: TGTGCCAGCAGCTTGATGGGGAGTAAAGACTATGGCTACACCTTC

clone size: few
D gene: TRBD1
J gene: TRBJ2-2
V gene: TRBV6-2/TRBV6-3
CDR3 protein: CASSYWTGWTGELFF
CDR3 DNA: TGTGCCAGCAGTTACTGGACAGGGTGGACCGGGGAGCTGTTTTTT

clone size: medium-sized
D gene: .
J gene: TRBJ2-5
V gene: TRBV2
CDR3 protein: CASSDSRGEKETQYF
CDR3 DNA: TGTGCCAGCAGTGATAGCAGAGGGGAGAAAGAGACCCAGTACTTC

clone size: few
D gene: .
J gene: TRBJ1-2
V gene: TRBV7-9
CDR3 protein: CASSTGYYGYTF
CDR3 DNA: TGTGCCAGCAGCACGGGGTACTATGGCTACACCTTC

clone size: .
D gene: .
J gene: TRBJ1-5
V gene: TRBV7-2
CDR3 protein: CASSQRPGDQPQHF
CDR3 DNA: TGTGCCAGCAGCCAACGGCCCGGAGATCAGCCCCAGCATTTT

clone size: .
D gene: TRBD1
J gene: TRBJ1-2
V gene: TRBV11-3
CDR3 protein: CASSLTGTDYGYTF
CDR3 DNA: TGTGCCAGCAGCTTGACTGGGACAGATTATGGCTACACCTTC

clone size: .
D gene: .
J gene: TRBJ1-1
V gene: TRBV7-3
CDR3 protein: CASSQAGYSEAFF
CDR3 DNA: TGTGCCAGCAGCCAAGCAGGGTACTCTGAAGCTTTCTTT

clone size: .
D gene: .
J gene: TRBJ1-6
V gene: TRBV18
CDR3 protein: CASSPGSPLHF
CDR3 DNA: TGTGCCAGCTCACCAGGTTCACCCCTCCACTTT

clone size: .
D gene: .
J gene: TRBJ2-7
V gene: TRBV20-1
CDR3 protein: CSARDTIAYEQYF
CDR3 DNA: TGCAGTGCTAGGGACACAATTGCCTACGAGCAGTACTTC

clone size: .
D gene: TRBD1
J gene: TRBJ1-5
V gene: TRBV6-1
CDR3 protein: CASSDRDRVGVADQPQHF
CDR3 DNA: TGTGCCAGCAGTGACCGGGACAGGGTGGGGGTGGCAGATCAGCCCCAGCATTTT

clone size: .
D gene: .
J gene: TRBJ2-7
V gene: TRBV2
CDR3 protein: CASNLSYEQYF
CDR3 DNA: TGTGCCAGCAACCTATCCTACGAGCAGTACTTC

clone size: few
D gene: .
J gene: TRBJ1-5
V gene: TRBV7-2
CDR3 protein: CASSLGREDQPQHF
CDR3 DNA: TGTGCCAGCAGCTTAGGTCGGGAAGATCAGCCCCAGCATTTT

clone size: .
D gene: TRBD2
J gene: TRBJ2-5
V gene: TRBV7-8
CDR3 protein: CASSLTRTSLSETQYF
CDR3 DNA: TGTGCCAGCAGCTTAACTAGGACTAGCCTATCAGAGACCCAGTACTTC

clone size: .
D gene: TRBD1
J gene: TRBJ2-5
V gene: TRBV10-3
CDR3 protein: CAISTRDRGQETQYF
CDR3 DNA: TGTGCCATCAGTACTCGGGACAGGGGTCAAGAGACCCAGTACTTC

clone size: few
D gene: TRBD2
J gene: TRBJ2-1
V gene: TRBV7-2
CDR3 protein: CASSLVASGGYNEQFF
CDR3 DNA: TGTGCCAGCAGCTTAGTGGCTAGCGGGGGCTACAATGAGCAGTTCTTC

clone size: .
D gene: TRBD2
J gene: TRBJ2-2
V gene: TRBV7-2
CDR3 protein: CASSSEPILAGIRGGELFF
CDR3 DNA: TGTGCCAGCAGCTCCGAACCCATACTAGCGGGGATACGAGGCGGGGAGCTGTTTTTT

clone size: .
D gene: .
J gene: TRBJ1-4
V gene: TRBV24-1
CDR3 protein: CAKERGVSTNEKLFF
CDR3 DNA: TGTGCCAAGGAGAGGGGGGTGTCGACTAATGAAAAACTGTTTTTT

clone size: .
D gene: TRBD2
J gene: TRBJ2-3
V gene: TRBV7-7
CDR3 protein: CASSPAGGTQYF
CDR3 DNA: TGTGCTAGCAGCCCTGCCGGGGGGACGCAGTATTTT

clone size: few
D gene: .
J gene: TRBJ1-1
V gene: TRBV28
CDR3 protein: CASRPLGANTEAFF
CDR3 DNA: TGTGCCAGCAGACCCCTTGGGGCGAACACTGAAGCTTTCTTT

clone size: few
D gene: .
J gene: TRBJ1-2
V gene: TRBV18
CDR3 protein: CASSPGDPLYGYTF
CDR3 DNA: TGTGCCAGCTCACCAGGGGATCCCCTCTATGGCTACACCTTC

clone size: few
D gene: .
J gene: TRBJ2-3
V gene: TRBV20-1
CDR3 protein: CSARESGWTDTQYF
CDR3 DNA: TGCAGTGCTAGGGAGTCGGGGTGGACAGATACGCAGTATTTT

clone size: .
D gene: .
J gene: TRBJ1-2
V gene: TRBV5-1
CDR3 protein: CASSLVVRDRGYTF
CDR3 DNA: TGCGCCAGCAGCTTGGTTGTACGCGATAGGGGCTACACCTTC

clone size: .
D gene: TRBD2
J gene: TRBJ2-3
V gene: TRBV6-1
CDR3 protein: CASTSYSGGDTDTQYF
CDR3 DNA: TGTGCCAGCACCAGTTATAGCGGGGGCGACACAGATACGCAGTATTTT

clone size: .
D gene: .
J gene: TRBJ2-3
V gene: TRBV5-8
CDR3 protein: CASSLGGTDTQYF
CDR3 DNA: TGTGCCAGCAGCCTGGGCGGCACAGATACGCAGTATTTT

clone size: .
D gene: TRBD1
J gene: TRBJ2-3
V gene: TRBV29-1
CDR3 protein: CSVLPGQGATDTQYF
CDR3 DNA: TGCAGCGTGCTACCGGGACAGGGGGCAACAGATACGCAGTATTTT

clone size: few
D gene: TRBD1
J gene: TRBJ1-1
V gene: TRBV7-9
CDR3 protein: CASSSRPGQGATEAFF
CDR3 DNA: TGTGCCAGCAGCTCAAGACCGGGACAGGGGGCCACTGAAGCTTTCTTT

clone size: .
D gene: .
J gene: TRBJ1-6
V gene: TRBV9
CDR3 protein: CASSVEGSYDSPLHF
CDR3 DNA: TGTGCCAGCAGCGTAGAGGGGTCCTATGATTCACCCCTCCACTTT

clone size: few
D gene: TRBD1
J gene: TRBJ1-5
V gene: TRBV6-1
CDR3 protein: CASSRTGKSIQPQHF
CDR3 DNA: TGTGCCAGCAGTCGGACAGGGAAGAGTATTCAGCCCCAGCATTTT

clone size: few
D gene: .
J gene: TRBJ2-1
V gene: TRBV24-1
CDR3 protein: CATRGYGSYNEQFF
CDR3 DNA: TGTGCCACCAGGGGCTATGGCTCCTACAATGAGCAGTTCTTC

clone size: .
D gene: TRBD2
J gene: TRBJ2-3
V gene: TRBV11-1
CDR3 protein: CASSLGGSTSGGADTQYF
CDR3 DNA: TGTGCCAGCAGCCTAGGCGGGAGCACTAGCGGGGGGGCCGATACGCAGTATTTT

clone size: .
D gene: .
J gene: TRBJ2-3
V gene: TRBV9
CDR3 protein: CASSVESDTQYF
CDR3 DNA: TGTGCCAGCAGCGTAGAGTCTGATACGCAGTATTTT

clone size: .
D gene: TRBD1
J gene: TRBJ2-7
V gene: TRBV7-8
CDR3 protein: CASSSNDRGLFYEQYF
CDR3 DNA: TGTGCCAGCAGCTCGAACGACAGGGGGCTATTTTACGAGCAGTACTTC